Presented here are 6 T cell receptor beta chains from one specimen sequenced in a study of blood T cell repertoires in COVID-19. TCRdb's table, derived via immunoSEQ multiplex PCR, lists solely in-frame clones and lacks some. Of 330,000 or so clones detected, more than 90% appear once; the ten largest clones hold about a fifth. The sample taken for sequencing was PBMCs or T cells enriched from blood (not recorded which). All receptors come from a woman aged 25-40 years who had recovered from COVID-19.

The V and J genes are TRBV5-4 and TRBJ1-1; D is possibly TRBD1 (5 bases). CDR1 and CDR2 from the germline V gene are SGHNT and YYREEE (reference sequence). This CDR3 spans 14 amino acids. The V end lost 1 base, the J end lost 4 bases, and 11 bases lay between the germline ends. CDR3 coding DNA: TGTGCCAGCAGCTTGTGGCAGGGAACCACTGAAGCTTTCTTT. It yields the protein CASSLWQGTTEAFF.

CDR3 sequence: CASSQTTGSKGYTF. The CDR3 bases are TGTGCCAGCAGTCAAACAACAGGGAGTAAAGGCTACACCTTC. This chain uses TRBV28 with TRBJ1-2, with D perhaps matching TRBD1 (6 bases). CDR3 length: 14 amino acids. Germline values: CDR1 MDHEN, CDR2 SYDVKM. V was clipped by 5 bases and J by 8 bases, with 18 bases between them.

This chain uses TRBV12-3 or TRBV12-4 with TRBJ1-1; D uncertain. The length of the CDR3 is 13 residues. The V and J ends lost 2 bases and 4 bases respectively, with 8 bases between them. CDR3 residues: CASSLIGFTEAFF. CDR3 coding DNA: TGTGCCAGCAGTTTAATCGGGTTCACTGAAGCTTTCTTT.

The gene calls are TRBV28 and TRBJ1-5; D not certain. V was cut by 1 base and J by 1 base, with 11 bases left in between. In germline, CDR1 is MDHEN, CDR2 SYDVKM. The CDR3 has 16 amino acids. The CDR3 DNA reads as TGTGCCAGCAGTTTATTCACCGGGGTGAGCAATCAGCCCCAGCATTTT. Amino acids: CASSLFTGVSNQPQHF. Full variable domain (missing parts from reference TRBV28 and TRBJ1-5): DVKVTQSSRYLVKRTGEKVFLECVQDMDHENMFWYRQDPGLGLRLIYFSYDVKMKEKGDIPEGYSVSREKKERFSLILESASTNQTSMYLCASSLFTGVSNQPQHFGDGTRLSIL.

The gene calls are TRBV6-1 and TRBJ1-2; perhaps TRBD1 as D (5 bases). In germline, CDR1 is MNHNS, CDR2 SASEGT. This CDR3 has 14 amino acids. V lost 2 bases, J lost 6 bases, and 13 bases lay in between. The CDR3 protein is CASSERAGEHGYTF. The CDR3 DNA follows: TGTGCCAGCAGTGAAAGGGCGGGGGAACATGGCTACACCTTC.

The rearrangement uses TRBV11-2 and TRBJ2-5; D gene ambiguous. Germline CDR1 and CDR2: SGHAT and FQNNGV. V dropped 3 bases and J dropped 4 bases, with 15 bases sitting between them. The CDR3 totals 15 residues. The CDR3 coding sequence is TGTGCCAGCAGCTTGAACCCTGAGATTGGAGAGACCCAGTACTTC. As protein: CASSLNPEIGETQYF.